The clone carrying this T cell receptor beta chain occurred a few times. What it binds is not known. Libraries for TCR beta were made by quantitative 5'-RACE with molecular barcodes. MiXCR, run by TCRdb on the 5' RACE reads, gives a single entry per CDR3 protein. The sample holds approximately 440,000 distinct CDR3 sequences; about a sixth are singletons and the top ten take approximately 1%. This entry comes from a study of CD8 T cells in ankylosing spondylitis. Study conclusions and caveats: There was a TCR beta motif, made of fewer than 10 highly homologous variants, that appeared characteristic of ankylosing spondylitis blood.

The CDR3 has 12 amino acids. V was pared by 3 bases and J by 4 bases, with 7 bases between. The V gene's germline CDR1 is DFQATT and CDR2 SNEGSKA (reference sequence). Material for sequencing was blood, either unsorted or a sorted T cell fraction (not recorded which). The sequence was collected from a male donor with ankylosing spondylitis. V usage is TRBV20-1 and J usage is TRBJ2-1; D is unclear. The chain's CDR3 is CSARGQYNEQFF. DNA of the CDR3: TGCAGTGCTAGGGGTCAGTACAATGAGCAGTTCTTC.